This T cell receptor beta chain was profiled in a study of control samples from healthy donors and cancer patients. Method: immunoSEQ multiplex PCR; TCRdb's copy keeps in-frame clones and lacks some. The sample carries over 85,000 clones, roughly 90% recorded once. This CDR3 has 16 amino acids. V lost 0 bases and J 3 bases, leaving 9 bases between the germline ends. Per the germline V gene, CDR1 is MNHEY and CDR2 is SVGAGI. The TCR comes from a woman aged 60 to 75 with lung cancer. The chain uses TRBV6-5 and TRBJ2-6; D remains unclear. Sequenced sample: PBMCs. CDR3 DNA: TGTGCCAGCAGTTACTCATTTGTAAGTGGGGCCAACGTCCTGACTTTC. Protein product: CASSYSFVSGANVLTF.